These 24 T cell receptor beta chains came from one sample sequenced in a study of cytomegalovirus exposure and HLA in healthy donors. The PCR was carried out with 60 Vbeta primers and 13 Jbeta primers. The protocol was immunoSEQ multiplex PCR, while the TCRdb copy is restricted to in-frame clones and leaves out a portion. The sample consists of about 140,000 clones, about 79% of them appearing once. The specimen sequenced was PBMCs. These receptors were taken from a man aged 40-49 years in good health and CMV-seropositive.

Only one count was recorded for this clone. This rearrangement joins TRBV27 to TRBJ2-5; 8 bases fit TRBD2. The J call is doubtful: the DNA matches TRBJ2-7 better. This CDR3 region has 14 residues. CDR1 is MNHEY and CDR2 is SMNVEV in the germline V gene (reference sequence). Written as DNA, the CDR3 is TGTGCCAGCAGTCCCGGGGGGGGCCTGTACGAGCAGTACTTC. Amino acids: CASSPGGGLYEQYF.

V is TRBV5-1 and J is TRBJ2-1; D is unresolved. Trimming took 2 bases from V and 9 from J, leaving 6 bases between them. Germline CDR1 reads SGHRS; CDR2 reads YFSETQ. The CDR3 has 11 residues. CDR3 loop: CASSFYGEQFF. CDR3 sequence (DNA): TGCGCCAGCAGCTTCTACGGTGAGCAGTTCTTC.

The J gene is TRBJ1-1, the V gene TRBV7-9, with a tentative D call TRBD1 (5 bases). Trimming removed 2 bases from V and 1 base from J, with 11 bases in between. This CDR3 is 15 amino acids long. Germline lookup yields CDR1 SEHNR and CDR2 FQNEAQ (reference sequence). CDR3 sequence: CASSLPGGRNTEAFF. The CDR3 nucleotides are TGTGCCAGCAGCTTACCCGGGGGTCGGAACACTGAAGCTTTCTTT.

This clone turned up a few times. The J gene is TRBJ2-1, the V gene TRBV5-1, with 7 bases that match TRBD2. The CDR3 spans 16 residues. The germline V gene encodes CDR1 SGHRS and CDR2 YFSETQ. V shed 7 bases, J shed 0 bases, and the junction held 10 bases outside the gene matches. Here the CDR3 DNA reads TGCGCCAGCGCGTGGCCGGGAGGTCTCTCCTACAATGAGCAGTTCTTC. As protein: CASAWPGGLSYNEQFF.

The chain is built from TRBV10-3 and TRBJ2-7; 8 bases are a match to TRBD1. The CDR3 is 15 residues long. V lost 3 bases, J lost 3 bases, and 7 bases stayed unmatched. CDR1 ENHRY and CDR2 SYGVKD come from the germline V gene. CDR3 bases: TGTGCCATCAGTGACTCGACAGGGGTGATCTACGAGCAGTACTTC. Its protein is CAISDSTGVIYEQYF.

This clone was seen a single time. The chain has TRBV6-5 and TRBJ1-6; a weak D match, TRBD1 (5 bases). V gave up 6 bases and J gave up 4 bases, with 13 bases separating them. Per germline, CDR1 MNHEY and CDR2 SVGAGI. The CDR3 contains 15 residues. CDR3 in DNA: TGTGCCAGCAGGGGCCCAGGGTTTTATAATTCACCCCTCCACTTT. Protein product: CASRGPGFYNSPLHF.

The J gene is TRBJ1-4, the V gene TRBV19; tentatively, D is TRBD1 (5 bases). Germline-derived CDR1 and CDR2 are LNHDA and SQIVND (reference sequence). The CDR3 runs 18 residues. Trimming pared 5 bases from V and 4 bases from J, leaving 23 bases between. The CDR3 DNA sequence: TGTGCCAGTAGTCGCTCACAAAAGCGGGGGTCCTTTAATGAAAAACTGTTTTTT. This gives the protein CASSRSQKRGSFNEKLFF.

In its sample, this clone was seen a few times. The rearrangement joins TRBV27 to TRBJ1-1, with D tentatively TRBD1 (5 bases). Germline V gene sequence: CDR1 MNHEY, CDR2 SMNVEV (reference sequence). The CDR3 extends over 13 amino acids. V was trimmed by 4 bases and J by 7 bases, leaving 13 bases between them. The CDR3 DNA reads as TGTGCCAGCAGTTGGGGCAGAGCGAATGAAGCTTTCTTT. Its translation: CASSWGRANEAFF.

J is TRBJ2-7 and V is TRBV11-2; 12 bases align to TRBD2. The CDR3 is 16 residues long. Germline CDR1 reads SGHAT; CDR2 reads FQNNGV. V lost 1 base, J lost 2 bases, and 3 bases stayed unmatched. CDR3 sequence reads: CASSLVRLAGAYEQYF. The CDR3 DNA is TGTGCCAGCAGCTTAGTCAGACTAGCGGGGGCCTACGAGCAGTACTTC.

V gene TRBV5-4 combines with J gene TRBJ2-1; 11 positions agree with TRBD1. Germline V gene lookup returns CDR1 SGHNT and CDR2 YYREEE (reference sequence). Trimming at V came to 4 bases and at J to 5 bases, leaving 2 bases not matched to a gene. This CDR3 comprises 14 residues. CDR3 in DNA: TGTGCCAGCAGCGGACAGGGGGCCAACAATGAGCAGTTCTTC. Amino acid sequence: CASSGQGANNEQFF.

The rearrangement links TRBV11-3 to TRBJ1-1; TRBD1 agrees at 9 bases. V was pared by 0 bases and J by 8 bases, with 4 bases of the junction left unmatched. Germline V gene lookup returns CDR1 SGHNT and CDR2 YENEEA. The CDR3 is 14 residues long. CDR3 sequence (DNA): TGTGCCAGCAGCTTAGACCGGACAGGGGTGGAAGCTTTCTTT. Translation gives CASSLDRTGVEAFF.

The genes are TRBV5-6 and TRBJ1-6; D gene unclear. The germline V gene encodes CDR1 SGHDT and CDR2 YYEEEE. This CDR3 is built from 16 residues. V dropped 1 base and J dropped 0 bases, with 8 bases sitting between them. The CDR3 sequence: CASSLSGSSYNSPLHF. CDR3 bases: TGTGCCAGCAGCTTGAGCGGCAGCTCCTATAATTCACCCCTCCACTTT. The complete variable domain, with remaining parts taken from reference TRBV5-6 and TRBJ1-6, reads DAGVTQSPTHLIKTRGQQVTLRCSPKSGHDTVSWYQQALGQGPQFIFQYYEEEERQRGNFPDRFSGHQFPNYSSELNVNALLLGDSALYLCASSLSGSSYNSPLHFGNGTRLTVT.

V is TRBV6-1 and J is TRBJ2-7; TRBD1 might be the D (5 bases). Germline V gives CDR1 MNHNS, CDR2 SASEGT. V lost 11 bases and J 5 bases, leaving 19 bases between the germline ends. The CDR3 contains 13 residues. The CDR3 region is CAARPGKTNEQYF. The CDR3 DNA reads as TGTGCCGCCCGTCCAGGGAAAACAAACGAGCAGTACTTC.

The chain carries TRBV10-3 and TRBJ2-1; the match to TRBD2 covers 9 bases. J gave up 8 bases and V 6 bases, and 8 bases lay outside the gene matches. The CDR3 length is 14 residues. CDR1 is ENHRY, CDR2 SYGVKD, per germline. CDR3 sequence (DNA): TGTGCCATCAGGGATACGCGGGGGGGCGATGAGCAGTTCTTC. Translation gives CAIRDTRGGDEQFF.

The CDR3, as DNA: TGTGCCGGGGCCCGGCTTGGCAGGGATGGTACGCAGTATTTT. It codes for CAGARLGRDGTQYF. The chain recombines TRBV30 with TRBJ2-3, with D possibly TRBD1 on 5 matching bases. This CDR3 comprises 14 residues. Trimming shortened V by 8 bases and J by 8 bases, and 23 bases separated the two germline ends. In germline, CDR1 is GTSNPN, CDR2 SVGIG (reference sequence).

The gene calls are TRBV9 and TRBJ2-1; 9 bases fit TRBD1. This CDR3 comprises 16 residues. V lost 0 bases, J lost 4 bases, and 5 bases stayed unmatched. Germline CDR1 SGDLS, CDR2 YYNGEE. CDR3 in amino acids: CASSVATGGFYNEQFF. CDR3 sequence (DNA): TGTGCCAGCAGCGTAGCGACAGGGGGGTTTTACAATGAGCAGTTCTTC. Supplemented by reference TRBV9 and TRBJ2-1, the full variable domain reads DSGVTQTPKHLITATGQRVTLRCSPRSGDLSVYWYQQSLDQGLQFLIQYYNGEERAKGNILERFSAQQFPDLHSELNLSSLELGDSALYFCASSVATGGFYNEQFFGPGTRLTVL.

The rearrangement uses TRBV5-6 and TRBJ2-3; 9 nucleotides agree with TRBD2. The length of the CDR3 is 15 residues. V shed 4 bases, J shed 6 bases, and the junction held 9 bases outside the gene matches. Germline CDR1 and CDR2: SGHDT and YYEEEE. Written as DNA, the CDR3 is TGTGCCAGCAGCACAGCCGGGACTAGCAGGGATACGCAGTATTTT. Its protein is CASSTAGTSRDTQYF.

This chain links TRBV5-1 with TRBJ1-4, with D tentatively TRBD1 (6 bases). Germline lookup yields CDR1 SGHRS and CDR2 YFSETQ. Trimming shortened V by 4 bases and J by 8 bases, and 21 bases separated the two germline ends. This CDR3 has 16 amino acids. The CDR3 DNA reads TGCGCCAGCAGCCCTCTAGGGTCCACGCAGGGGGAAAAACTGTTTTTT. This codes for CASSPLGSTQGEKLFF.

The chain carries TRBV10-3 and TRBJ2-1; 8 bases are shared with TRBD2. V lost 10 bases and J lost 5; bases outside the gene matches: 10. Germline V lookup: CDR1 ENHRY, CDR2 SYGVKD. The CDR3 has 14 amino acids. The CDR3 loop is CATGAGGEDNEQFF. The DNA of the CDR3 is TGTGCCACCGGGGCGGGAGGAGAGGACAATGAGCAGTTCTTC.

This sequence joins TRBV10-3 and TRBJ1-2; D not certain. V dropped 1 base and J dropped 2 bases, with 8 bases sitting between them. CDR1 and CDR2 (germline): ENHRY, SYGVKD. The length of the CDR3 is 14 residues. The DNA of the CDR3 is TGTGCCATCAGTGAGTGGGTACAGAACTATGGCTACACCTTC. It translates to CAISEWVQNYGYTF.

V is TRBV7-9 and J is TRBJ2-5; 14 bases match TRBD2. Germline V CDR1 and CDR2: SEHNR, FQNEAQ (reference sequence). The CDR3 has 17 residues. Unmatched junction bases numbered 9, after V lost 5 bases and J lost 4 bases. The CDR3 is CASSGGTSGRRGETQYF. The CDR3 DNA sequence: TGTGCCAGCAGCGGAGGGACTAGCGGGAGACGTGGAGAGACCCAGTACTTC.

This chain uses TRBV30 with TRBJ2-1; 12 nucleotides align to TRBD2. The CDR3 runs 17 residues. Germline V CDR1 and CDR2: GTSNPN, SVGIG (reference sequence). With 3 bases clipped from V and 8 bases from J, the junction kept 14 bases outside the gene matches. The CDR3 protein is CAWRGLAGGVGRDEQFF. Written as DNA, the CDR3 is TGTGCCTGGAGAGGGCTAGCGGGAGGGGTAGGGAGAGATGAGCAGTTCTTC.

The chain has TRBV2 and TRBJ2-1; 7 bases fit TRBD2. Germline trimming cut 0 bases from V and 3 bases from J; bases unmatched to any gene: 5. Germline V gives CDR1 SNHLY, CDR2 FYNNEI. CDR3 length: 16 residues. Written as DNA, the CDR3 is TGTGCCAGCAGTGAAGCGGGCGGGAGTTACTACAATGAGCAGTTCTTC. Amino acids: CASSEAGGSYYNEQFF.

V gene TRBV11-2 combines with J gene TRBJ2-3; a possible D gene is TRBD2 (6 bases). Trimming removed 5 bases from V and 7 bases from J, with 10 bases in between. Germline CDR1 reads SGHAT; CDR2 reads FQNNGV. CDR3 length: 12 residues. The CDR3 loop reads CASSLLAYTQYF. For the CDR3, the DNA is TGTGCCAGCAGCCTACTAGCTTATACGCAGTATTTT.